Listed below are T cell receptor beta chains from one sample, sequenced in a study of blood T cell repertoires in COVID-19. Only in-frame clones appear in the TCRdb table, and some are missing; sequencing was by immunoSEQ multiplex PCR. The table lists around 50,000 clones, approximately 83% of them singletons. Material for sequencing was peripheral blood. These receptors were collected from a man at least 80 years old with COVID-19, enrolled during active disease. CDR3s include the opening cysteine and the closing phenylalanine or tryptophan. D genes are given only for firm matches. Rows give clone size only sometimes, using once, few, many, or a class for an expanded clone.

clone_size: .
j_call: TRBJ2-3
d_call: .
v_call: TRBV30
cdr3_length: 15
cdr3_nt: TGTGCCTGGAGTGTTGCGGGGCATGGCACAGATACGCAGTATTTT
cdr3_aa: CAWSVAGHGTDTQYF

clone_size: .
j_call: TRBJ1-5
d_call: .
v_call: TRBV24-1
cdr3_length: 13
cdr3_nt: TGTGCCACCAGTTCCTTGAGGGATCAGCCCCAGCATTTT
cdr3_aa: CATSSLRDQPQHF

clone_size: .
j_call: TRBJ1-5
d_call: .
v_call: TRBV30
cdr3_length: 13
cdr3_nt: TGTGCCTGGAGTACAAGCGGCAATCAGCCCCAGCATTTT
cdr3_aa: CAWSTSGNQPQHF

clone_size: .
j_call: TRBJ1-1
d_call: .
v_call: TRBV30
cdr3_length: 18
cdr3_nt: TGTGCCTGGAGTGTACGCCCCCTTGTCGGGGTCGTTAATACTGAAGCTTTCTTT
cdr3_aa: CAWSVRPLVGVVNTEAFF

clone_size: .
j_call: TRBJ2-1
d_call: .
v_call: TRBV28
cdr3_length: 12
cdr3_nt: TGTGCCAGCAGTTTACCCGGGAATGAGCAGTTCTTC
cdr3_aa: CASSLPGNEQFF

clone_size: .
j_call: TRBJ2-4
d_call: .
v_call: TRBV28
cdr3_length: 15
cdr3_nt: TGTGCCAGCAGTTTACCCGGGGTTGCCAAAAACATTCAGTACTTC
cdr3_aa: CASSLPGVAKNIQYF

clone_size: .
j_call: TRBJ1-6
d_call: TRBD1
v_call: TRBV18
cdr3_length: 19
cdr3_nt: TGTGCCAGCTCACTCCGGGACAGTAGAAAAAGCTCCTATAATTCACCCCTCCACTTT
cdr3_aa: CASSLRDSRKSSYNSPLHF

clone_size: .
j_call: TRBJ1-4
d_call: TRBD1
v_call: TRBV7-9
cdr3_length: 15
cdr3_nt: TGTGCCAGCAGCCAAACAGGGGGGGCTAATGAAAAACTGTTTTTT
cdr3_aa: CASSQTGGANEKLFF

clone_size: .
j_call: TRBJ2-2
d_call: TRBD2
v_call: TRBV7-9
cdr3_length: 18
cdr3_nt: TGTGCCAGCAGCCCCCGACTAGCGGGAGGCGCGAACACCGGGGAGCTGTTTTTT
cdr3_aa: CASSPRLAGGANTGELFF

clone_size: .
j_call: TRBJ1-1
d_call: .
v_call: TRBV15
cdr3_length: 15
cdr3_nt: TGTGCCACCAGCAGAGATTCGGGGGGCTACATGAAAGCTTTCTTT
cdr3_aa: CATSRDSGGYMKAFF

clone_size: .
j_call: TRBJ2-1
d_call: .
v_call: TRBV6-2/TRBV6-3
cdr3_length: 16
cdr3_nt: TGTGCCAGCAGTTACTCGTCCAGGGACTTCCACAATGAGCAGTTCTTC
cdr3_aa: CASSYSSRDFHNEQFF

clone_size: .
j_call: TRBJ1-3
d_call: .
v_call: TRBV7-9
cdr3_length: 17
cdr3_nt: TGTGCCTGTAATTTGCCATCGGGGGAGAGCTCTGGAAACACCATATATTTT
cdr3_aa: CACNLPSGESSGNTIYF

clone_size: .
j_call: TRBJ2-2
d_call: TRBD2
v_call: TRBV27
cdr3_length: 16
cdr3_nt: TGTGCCAGCAGTTTAACCGGGGGGTTAAACACCGGGGAGCTGTTTTTT
cdr3_aa: CASSLTGGLNTGELFF

clone_size: .
j_call: TRBJ1-2
d_call: .
v_call: TRBV4-1
cdr3_length: 15
cdr3_nt: TGCGCCAGCAGCCAAGGCACAGGGCAGAACTATGGCTACACCTTC
cdr3_aa: CASSQGTGQNYGYTF

clone_size: .
j_call: TRBJ1-1
d_call: .
v_call: TRBV2
cdr3_length: 18
cdr3_nt: TGTGCCAGCTCCCCACATCAGGGGTTGTTGGGCGTGAACACTGAAGCTTTCTTT
cdr3_aa: CASSPHQGLLGVNTEAFF

clone_size: .
j_call: TRBJ1-2
d_call: TRBD1
v_call: TRBV7-8
cdr3_length: 15
cdr3_nt: TGTGCCAGCAGCTTAAGGGGACAGGGTAACTATGGCTACACCTTC
cdr3_aa: CASSLRGQGNYGYTF

clone_size: .
j_call: TRBJ2-5
d_call: TRBD1
v_call: TRBV7-9
cdr3_length: 18
cdr3_nt: TGTGCCAGCAGCTCCGGCTTAGATGGGACAGAGCCTCAAGAGACCCAGTACTTC
cdr3_aa: CASSSGLDGTEPQETQYF

clone_size: .
j_call: TRBJ2-2
d_call: .
v_call: TRBV7-2
cdr3_length: 14
cdr3_nt: TGTGCCAGCAGCTACAGGGTCGGCACCGGGGAGCTGTTTTTT
cdr3_aa: CASSYRVGTGELFF

clone_size: .
j_call: TRBJ2-3
d_call: TRBD2
v_call: TRBV20-1
cdr3_length: 17
cdr3_nt: TGCAGTGCTAGTGGAAGCGGGAGGCCCGCCCCTGCAGATACGCAGTATTTT
cdr3_aa: CSASGSGRPAPADTQYF

clone_size: .
j_call: TRBJ1-1
d_call: TRBD1
v_call: TRBV19
cdr3_length: 15
cdr3_nt: TGTGCCAGTAGTACCGACAGGGGGGTGCAGACTGAAGCTTTCTTT
cdr3_aa: CASSTDRGVQTEAFF

clone_size: .
j_call: TRBJ1-1
d_call: .
v_call: TRBV7-3
cdr3_length: 12
cdr3_nt: TGTGCCAGCAGCTTAATGAGGGAGGAAGCTTTCTTT
cdr3_aa: CASSLMREEAFF

clone_size: .
j_call: TRBJ2-6
d_call: TRBD2
v_call: TRBV7-3
cdr3_length: 19
cdr3_nt: TGTGCCAGCAGCTTAACGTGGACTAGCGGGGTCTCTGGGGCCAACGTCCTGACTTTC
cdr3_aa: CASSLTWTSGVSGANVLTF

clone_size: .
j_call: TRBJ2-3
d_call: .
v_call: TRBV20-1
cdr3_length: 14
cdr3_nt: TGCAGTGCTAGTGGCCCCAATCCCCAGGATACGCAGTATTTT
cdr3_aa: CSASGPNPQDTQYF

clone_size: few
j_call: TRBJ1-2
d_call: .
v_call: TRBV6-5
cdr3_length: 13
cdr3_nt: TGTGCCAGCAGACAACAGAATAACTATGGCTACACCTTC
cdr3_aa: CASRQQNNYGYTF

clone_size: .
j_call: TRBJ2-1
d_call: TRBD2
v_call: TRBV11-2
cdr3_length: 16
cdr3_nt: TGTGCCAGCAGCCCCGGACTAGCGGAGGGGGGGAATGAGCAGTTCTTC
cdr3_aa: CASSPGLAEGGNEQFF

clone_size: .
j_call: TRBJ1-1
d_call: TRBD1
v_call: TRBV5-4
cdr3_length: 14
cdr3_nt: TGTGCCAGCAGCTCGGGGACAGCGAACACTGAAGCTTTCTTT
cdr3_aa: CASSSGTANTEAFF

clone_size: .
j_call: TRBJ1-5
d_call: TRBD1
v_call: TRBV5-6
cdr3_length: 17
cdr3_nt: TGTGCCAGCAGCTTGGGGAAGGGGACAGGTAGCAATCAGCCCCAGCATTTT
cdr3_aa: CASSLGKGTGSNQPQHF

clone_size: .
j_call: TRBJ2-5
d_call: TRBD2
v_call: TRBV7-2
cdr3_length: 15
cdr3_nt: TGTGCCAGCAGCTTTCGGGGGGGCCCTATGGAGACCCAGTACTTC
cdr3_aa: CASSFRGGPMETQYF

clone_size: .
j_call: TRBJ1-4
d_call: TRBD1
v_call: TRBV30
cdr3_length: 14
cdr3_nt: TGTGCCTGGAGTGTTAGACAGGGAGGTGAAAAACTGTTTTTT
cdr3_aa: CAWSVRQGGEKLFF